A single sample is the source of the 5 T cell receptor beta chains below, sequenced in a study of OX40 agonist ivuxolimab in advanced cancers. The data were produced by immunoSEQ multiplex PCR, yet TCRdb's version contains in-frame clones alone and is incomplete. The sample comprises under 55,000 clones, around 80% of which are singletons, and roughly 12% rests with the top ten. The specimen comprised CD4+ or CD8+ T cells sorted from blood, sampled in a trial of the OX40 agonist ivuxolimab. The receptors were gathered from an adult with an advanced solid tumor such as melanoma, head and neck, liver or kidney cancer.

The chain carries TRBV10-2 and TRBJ2-5, with TRBD2 matching over 10 bases. The V gene's germline CDR1 is WSHSY and CDR2 SAAADI. The CDR3 length is 15 residues. Germline trimming cut 5 bases from V and 5 bases from J; bases unmatched to any gene: 8. CDR3 sequence: CASSILAGVRETQYF. Here the CDR3 DNA reads TGCGCCAGCAGTATTCTAGCGGGGGTTCGGGAGACCCAGTACTTC.

The chain has TRBV5-1 and TRBJ2-3, with D perhaps matching TRBD2 (5 bases). In germline, CDR1 is SGHRS, CDR2 YFSETQ. The length of the CDR3 is 14 residues. The ends were cut back, 5 bases at V and 1 base at J, with 11 bases in the middle. The CDR3 region has the DNA TGCGCCAGCAGTTTTAACGGGGGCACAGATACGCAGTATTTT. It encodes CASSFNGGTDTQYF.

This chain uses TRBV5-1 with TRBJ1-1; no reliable D call. The CDR3 runs to 15 residues. Trimming took off 0 bases at V and 1 base at J, with 10 bases between the two ends. Germline CDR1 SGHRS, CDR2 YFSETQ. CDR3 region: CASSLVRFENTEAFF. CDR3 nucleotide sequence: TGCGCCAGCAGCTTGGTGCGGTTCGAGAACACTGAAGCTTTCTTT.

CDR3 DNA sequence: TGCGCCAGCAGCAGGGGTTCAGGTAGCCAAGAGACCCAGTACTTC. This translates into CASSRGSGSQETQYF. This chain links TRBV5-1 with TRBJ2-5, with D possibly TRBD1 on 5 matching bases. Germline V lookup: CDR1 SGHRS, CDR2 YFSETQ. The CDR3 spans 15 residues. Trimming cost V 4 bases and J 1 base, with 14 bases left between them. Based on the CDR3 plus reference TRBV5-1 and TRBJ2-5, the full variable domain is KAGVTQTPRYLIKTRGQQVTLSCSPISGHRSVSWYQQTPGQGLQFLFEYFSETQRNKGNFPGRFSGRQFSNSRSEMNVSTLELGDSALYLCASSRGSGSQETQYFGPGTRLLVL.

This clone has only one observation. The chain has TRBV28 and TRBJ2-3; TRBD1 matches 8 bases. CDR1 is MDHEN and CDR2 is SYDVKM in the germline V gene. This CDR3 has 15 amino acids. With 8 bases clipped from V and 5 bases from J, the junction kept 12 bases outside the gene matches. The CDR3 DNA follows: TGTGCCAGCGAATTGGCAGGGGGCACGCAAGATACGCAGTATTTT. Protein: CASELAGGTQDTQYF.